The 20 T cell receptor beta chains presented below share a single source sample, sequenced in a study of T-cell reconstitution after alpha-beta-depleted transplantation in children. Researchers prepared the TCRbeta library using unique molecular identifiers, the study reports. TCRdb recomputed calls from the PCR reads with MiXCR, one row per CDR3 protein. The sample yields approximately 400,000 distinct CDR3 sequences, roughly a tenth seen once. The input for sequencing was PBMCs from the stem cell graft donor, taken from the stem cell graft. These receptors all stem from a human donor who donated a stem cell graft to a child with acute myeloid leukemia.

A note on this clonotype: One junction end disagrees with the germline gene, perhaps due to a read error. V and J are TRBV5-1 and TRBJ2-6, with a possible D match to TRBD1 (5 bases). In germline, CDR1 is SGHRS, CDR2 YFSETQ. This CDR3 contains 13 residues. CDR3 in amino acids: CASSFAGANGLTF. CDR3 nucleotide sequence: TGCGCCAGCAGCTTCGCTGGGGCCAACGGCCTGACTTTC.

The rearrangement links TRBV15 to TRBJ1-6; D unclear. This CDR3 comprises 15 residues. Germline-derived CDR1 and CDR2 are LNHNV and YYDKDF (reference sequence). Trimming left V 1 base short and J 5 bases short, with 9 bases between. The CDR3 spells CATSRVRGDNSPLHF. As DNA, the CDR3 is TGTGCCACCAGCAGAGTAAGAGGAGATAATTCACCCCTCCACTTT.

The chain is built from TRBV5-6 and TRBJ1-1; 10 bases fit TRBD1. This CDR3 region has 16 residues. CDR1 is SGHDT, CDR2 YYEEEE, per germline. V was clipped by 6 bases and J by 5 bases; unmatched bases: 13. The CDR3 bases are TGTGCCAGCACTCCGCTAGGGACAGGGGAACGAACTGAAGCTTTCTTT. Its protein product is CASTPLGTGERTEAFF.

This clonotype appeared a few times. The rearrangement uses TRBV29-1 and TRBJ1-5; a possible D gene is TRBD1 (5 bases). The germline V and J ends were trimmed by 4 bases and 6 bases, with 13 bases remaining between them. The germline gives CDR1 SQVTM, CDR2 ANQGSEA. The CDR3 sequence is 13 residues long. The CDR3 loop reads CSVGQSEGQPQHF. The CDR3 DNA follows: TGCAGCGTTGGACAGTCGGAAGGTCAGCCCCAGCATTTT.

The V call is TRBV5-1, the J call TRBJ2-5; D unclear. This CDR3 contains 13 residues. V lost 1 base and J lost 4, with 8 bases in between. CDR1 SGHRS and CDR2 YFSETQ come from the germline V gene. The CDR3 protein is CASSLPDLETQYF. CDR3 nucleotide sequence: TGCGCCAGCAGCTTGCCCGATCTAGAGACCCAGTACTTC.

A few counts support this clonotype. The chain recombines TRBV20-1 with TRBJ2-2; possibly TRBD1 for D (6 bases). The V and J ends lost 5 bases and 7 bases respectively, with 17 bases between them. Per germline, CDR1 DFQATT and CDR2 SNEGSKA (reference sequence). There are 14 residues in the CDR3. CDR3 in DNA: TGCAGTGCTCAGGGGCCGACAGGTCACGGGGAGCTGTTTTTT. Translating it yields CSAQGPTGHGELFF.

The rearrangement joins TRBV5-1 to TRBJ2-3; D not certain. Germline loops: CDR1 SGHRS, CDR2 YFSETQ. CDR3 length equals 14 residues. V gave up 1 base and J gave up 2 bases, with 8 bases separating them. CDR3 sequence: CASSLPDPTDTQYF. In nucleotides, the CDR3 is TGCGCCAGCAGCTTGCCAGACCCCACAGATACGCAGTATTTT. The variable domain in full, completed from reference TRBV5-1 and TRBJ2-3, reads KAGVTQTPRYLIKTRGQQVTLSCSPISGHRSVSWYQQTPGQGLQFLFEYFSETQRNKGNFPGRFSGRQFSNSRSEMNVSTLELGDSALYLCASSLPDPTDTQYFGPGTRLTVL.

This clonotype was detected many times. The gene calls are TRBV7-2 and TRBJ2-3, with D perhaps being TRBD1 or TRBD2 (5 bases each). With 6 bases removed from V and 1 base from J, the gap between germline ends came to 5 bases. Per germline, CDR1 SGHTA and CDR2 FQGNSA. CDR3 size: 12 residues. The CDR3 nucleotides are TGTGCCAGCAGGGGGGGCACAGATACGCAGTATTTT. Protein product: CASRGGTDTQYF. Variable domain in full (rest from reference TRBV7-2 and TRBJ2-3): GAGVSQSPSNKVTEKGKDVELRCDPISGHTALYWYRQSLGQGLEFLIYFQGNSAPDKSGLPSDRFSAERTGGSVSTLTIQRTQQEDSAVYLCASRGGTDTQYFGPGTRLTVL.

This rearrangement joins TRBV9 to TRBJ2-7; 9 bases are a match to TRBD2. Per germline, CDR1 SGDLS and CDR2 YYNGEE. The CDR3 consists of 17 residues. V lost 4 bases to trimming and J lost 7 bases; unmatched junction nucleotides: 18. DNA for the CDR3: TGTGCCAGCAGCCCCCGGGGTAGCGGGAGCTTTTCGGAGGAGCAGTACTTC. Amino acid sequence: CASSPRGSGSFSEEQYF.

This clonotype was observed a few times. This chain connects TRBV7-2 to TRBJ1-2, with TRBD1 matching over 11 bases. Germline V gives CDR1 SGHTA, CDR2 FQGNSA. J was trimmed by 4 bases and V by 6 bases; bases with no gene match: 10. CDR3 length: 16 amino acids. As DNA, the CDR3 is TGTGCCAGCAGTTACAGGACAGGGGGCTCTACCTATGGCTACACCTTC. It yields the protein CASSYRTGGSTYGYTF.

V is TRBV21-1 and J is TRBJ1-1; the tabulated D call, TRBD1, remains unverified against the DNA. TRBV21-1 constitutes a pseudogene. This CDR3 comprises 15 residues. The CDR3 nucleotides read TGTGCCAGCAGCTCCCCGAGGACACACAACACTGAAGCTTTCTTT. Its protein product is CASSSPRTHNTEAFF.

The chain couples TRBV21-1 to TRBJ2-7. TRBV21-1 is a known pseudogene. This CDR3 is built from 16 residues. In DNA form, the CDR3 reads TGTGCCAGCAGCAAACTTCTGCGGTGGGGCGCCTACGAGCAGTACGTC. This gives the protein CASSKLLRWGAYEQYV.

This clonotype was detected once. The CDR3 loop reads CAWSGSNTEAFF. The CDR3 DNA reads as TGTGCCTGGAGTGGGAGTAACACTGAAGCTTTCTTT. V and J are TRBV30 and TRBJ1-1; unclear D gene. V lost 1 base to trimming and J lost 2 bases, with 5 bases between them. Per germline, CDR1 GTSNPN and CDR2 SVGIG (reference sequence). The CDR3 loop spans 12 amino acids.

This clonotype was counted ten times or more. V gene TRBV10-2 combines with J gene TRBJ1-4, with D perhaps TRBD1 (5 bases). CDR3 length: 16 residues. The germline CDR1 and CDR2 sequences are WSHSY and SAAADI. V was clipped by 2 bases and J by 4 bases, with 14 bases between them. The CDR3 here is CASSEPQGPLNEKLFF. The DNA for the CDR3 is TGCGCCAGCAGTGAGCCGCAGGGTCCGCTTAATGAAAAACTGTTTTTT.

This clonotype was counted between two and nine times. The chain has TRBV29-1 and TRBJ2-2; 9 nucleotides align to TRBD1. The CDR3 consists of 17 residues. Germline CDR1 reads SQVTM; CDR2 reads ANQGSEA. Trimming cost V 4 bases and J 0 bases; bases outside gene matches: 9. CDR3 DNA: TGCAGCGTTGTAGAACGGACAGGGGCGGCGAACACCGGGGAGCTGTTTTTT. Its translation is CSVVERTGAANTGELFF.

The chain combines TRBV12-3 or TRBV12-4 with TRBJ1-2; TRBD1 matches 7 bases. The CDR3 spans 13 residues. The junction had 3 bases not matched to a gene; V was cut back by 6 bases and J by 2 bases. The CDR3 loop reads CASRQDRNYGYTF. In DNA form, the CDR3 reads TGTGCCAGCAGGCAGGACAGGAACTATGGCTACACCTTC.

In DNA, the CDR3 is TGTGCCAGCAGCCGATTAGTTCGGACTAGCGGGATCTACGAGCAGTACTTC. This sequence encodes CASSRLVRTSGIYEQYF. The V and J genes are TRBV11-3 and TRBJ2-7; TRBD2 aligns across 12 bases. The germline V gene encodes CDR1 SGHNT and CDR2 YENEEA. Trimming removed 5 bases from V and 3 bases from J; junction bases left unmatched: 11. The CDR3 totals 17 residues.

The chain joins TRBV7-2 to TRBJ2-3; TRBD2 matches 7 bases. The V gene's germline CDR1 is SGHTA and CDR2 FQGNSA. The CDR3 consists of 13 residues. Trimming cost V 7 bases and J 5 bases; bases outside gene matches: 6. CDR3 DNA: TGTGCCAGCACTACAGCGGGAAAAGATACGCAGTATTTT. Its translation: CASTTAGKDTQYF.

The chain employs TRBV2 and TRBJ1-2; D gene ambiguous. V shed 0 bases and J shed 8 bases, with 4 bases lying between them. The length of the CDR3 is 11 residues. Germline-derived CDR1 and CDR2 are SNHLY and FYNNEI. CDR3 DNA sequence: TGTGCCAGCAGTGAAGCCTTAGGCTACACCTTC. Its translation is CASSEALGYTF.

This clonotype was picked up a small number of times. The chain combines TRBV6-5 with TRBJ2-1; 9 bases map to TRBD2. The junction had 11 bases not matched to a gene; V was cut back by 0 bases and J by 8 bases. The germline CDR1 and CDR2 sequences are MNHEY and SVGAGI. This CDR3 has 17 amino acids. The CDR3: CASSYSILAGISDEQFF. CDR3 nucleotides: TGTGCCAGCAGTTACTCGATTCTAGCGGGAATAAGCGATGAGCAGTTCTTC.